The rows below give T cell receptor beta chains drawn from one sample of a study of CDR3 diversity in severe acne. TCRdb re-derived calls from the PCR reads in MiXCR, one entry per CDR3 protein. Seen here are more than 85,000 distinct CDR3 sequences, more than 45% observed once, and the top ten hold approximately 13%. What was sequenced was blood. These receptors were collected from a male donor with acne. The CDR3 runs from the conserved cysteine through the conserved F or W. The order of the fields is V gene, J gene, clone size, D gene, CDR3 DNA, CDR3 protein. The D gene is left open where the match is weak. Clone size, where shown, is once, few, many, or a class for clones that have expanded.

V gene: TRBV25-1; J gene: TRBJ1-1; clone size: NA; D gene: NA; CDR3 DNA: TGTGCCAGCAGTGATGCGGACAGCTACAGTTCTGAAGCTTTCTTT; CDR3 protein: CASSDADSYSSEAFF
V gene: TRBV27; J gene: TRBJ1-4; clone size: NA; D gene: NA; CDR3 DNA: TGTGCCAGCAGTTTAGTGGGGGGGGGGGTGTTTGAAAAACTGTTTTTT; CDR3 protein: CASSLVGGGVFEKLFF
V gene: TRBV6-2/TRBV6-3; J gene: TRBJ2-7; clone size: NA; D gene: NA; CDR3 DNA: TGTGCCAGCACCACTGGAGGAACCTACTACGAGCAGTACTTC; CDR3 protein: CASTTGGTYYEQYF
V gene: TRBV15; J gene: TRBJ2-2; clone size: NA; D gene: NA; CDR3 DNA: TGTGCCACCAGCAGAGATAGTGGGAGCCCCTTTTTT; CDR3 protein: CATSRDSGSPFF
V gene: TRBV7-9; J gene: TRBJ2-6; clone size: NA; D gene: NA; CDR3 DNA: TGTGCCAGCAGCTTGCAGGGGCCAAGCTCTGGGGCCAACGTCCTGACTTTC; CDR3 protein: CASSLQGPSSGANVLTF
V gene: TRBV20-1; J gene: TRBJ1-4; clone size: many; D gene: NA; CDR3 DNA: TGCAGTGCTTTGCGGGACAACCGGGAAAAACTGTTTTTT; CDR3 protein: CSALRDNREKLFF
V gene: TRBV12-3/TRBV12-4; J gene: TRBJ2-5; clone size: once; D gene: NA; CDR3 DNA: TGTGCCAGCAGTCTTACAGGGAGGTGGGAGACCCAGTACTTC; CDR3 protein: CASSLTGRWETQYF
V gene: TRBV5-6; J gene: TRBJ1-5; clone size: NA; D gene: NA; CDR3 DNA: TGTGCCAGCAGCTCCCAGGGCTCTAATCAGCCCCAGCATTTT; CDR3 protein: CASSSQGSNQPQHF
V gene: TRBV5-1; J gene: TRBJ2-2; clone size: many; D gene: NA; CDR3 DNA: TGCGCCAGCAGGATAGAGACTTCGAACACCGGGGAGCTGTTTTTT; CDR3 protein: CASRIETSNTGELFF
V gene: TRBV24-1; J gene: TRBJ2-3; clone size: NA; D gene: NA; CDR3 DNA: TGTGCCACCAGTGCTGAGGGGACCGGACGAGACAATGAGCAGTATTTT; CDR3 protein: CATSAEGTGRDNEQYF